The rows below give T cell receptor beta chains drawn from one sample of a study of blood T cell repertoires in COVID-19. Assay used: immunoSEQ multiplex PCR; TCRdb lists only in-frame clones, some missing. The sample records around 170,000 clones, approximately 86% being singletons. Sequenced material: peripheral blood. The receptors originated from a man aged 50 or older with active or convalescent COVID-19. CDR3s include the opening cysteine and the closing phenylalanine or tryptophan. D genes are given only for firm matches. Where a row states a size, it is once, few, many or the class of an expanded clone; other rows omit it.

J gene: TRBJ2-1
D gene: TRBD1
clone size: -
V gene: TRBV4-1
CDR3 protein: CASSQGQGYYNEQFF
CDR3 DNA: TGCGCCAGCAGCCAGGGACAGGGGTATTACAATGAGCAGTTCTTC

J gene: TRBJ1-2
D gene: TRBD1
clone size: -
V gene: TRBV9
CDR3 protein: CASSPGQGARTYGYTF
CDR3 DNA: TGTGCCAGCAGCCCAGGACAGGGGGCGCGAACCTATGGCTACACCTTC

J gene: TRBJ2-5
D gene: -
clone size: -
V gene: TRBV4-1
CDR3 protein: CASSHPSTRETQYF
CDR3 DNA: TGCGCCAGCAGCCACCCGAGTACGAGGGAGACCCAGTACTTC

J gene: TRBJ2-2
D gene: TRBD2
clone size: once
V gene: TRBV6-6
CDR3 protein: CASSYRGRATGELFF
CDR3 DNA: TGTGCCAGCAGTTACCGGGGGAGGGCCACCGGGGAGCTGTTTTTT

J gene: TRBJ2-3
D gene: TRBD2
clone size: -
V gene: TRBV11-2
CDR3 protein: CASSSEVGGPDTQYF
CDR3 DNA: TGTGCCAGCAGCTCTGAGGTGGGAGGGCCAGATACGCAGTATTTT

J gene: TRBJ1-5
D gene: -
clone size: -
V gene: TRBV29-1
CDR3 protein: CSAVHGNQPQHF
CDR3 DNA: TGCAGCGCAGTACACGGGAATCAGCCCCAGCATTTT

J gene: TRBJ1-1
D gene: -
clone size: -
V gene: TRBV27
CDR3 protein: CASSLQGKYTEAFF
CDR3 DNA: TGTGCCAGCAGTTTGCAGGGGAAGTACACTGAAGCTTTCTTT

J gene: TRBJ2-7
D gene: -
clone size: -
V gene: TRBV6-2/TRBV6-3
CDR3 protein: CASSPGQWEQYF
CDR3 DNA: TGTGCCAGCAGCCCCGGACAGTGGGAGCAGTACTTC

J gene: TRBJ1-5
D gene: TRBD1
clone size: -
V gene: TRBV4-2
CDR3 protein: CASSQDRTGGLQPQHF
CDR3 DNA: TGTGCCAGCAGCCAAGATAGGACAGGGGGCCTTCAGCCCCAGCATTTT

J gene: TRBJ1-5
D gene: -
clone size: -
V gene: TRBV5-1
CDR3 protein: CASSLDSSNQPQHF
CDR3 DNA: TGCGCCAGCAGCTTGGACAGTAGCAATCAGCCCCAGCATTTT

J gene: TRBJ2-5
D gene: -
clone size: -
V gene: TRBV15
CDR3 protein: CATSRDLAARETQYF
CDR3 DNA: TGTGCCACCAGCAGAGATCTAGCAGCCCGAGAGACCCAGTACTTC

J gene: TRBJ1-2
D gene: TRBD1
clone size: -
V gene: TRBV7-2
CDR3 protein: CASSLAGTGGGYTF
CDR3 DNA: TGTGCCAGCAGCTTAGCGGGGACAGGCGGGGGCTACACCTTC

J gene: TRBJ1-6
D gene: -
clone size: -
V gene: TRBV6-1
CDR3 protein: CASSETLTGNSPLHF
CDR3 DNA: TGTGCCAGCAGTGAGACCCTAACGGGAAATTCACCCCTCCACTTT

J gene: TRBJ2-1
D gene: TRBD1
clone size: -
V gene: TRBV4-3
CDR3 protein: CASSPGTGIYNEQFF
CDR3 DNA: TGCGCCAGCAGCCCCGGGACAGGGATCTACAATGAGCAGTTCTTC

J gene: TRBJ1-6
D gene: -
clone size: -
V gene: TRBV6-2/TRBV6-3
CDR3 protein: CASSPPFSGSPLHF
CDR3 DNA: TGTGCCAGCAGCCCCCCTTTTTCGGGTTCACCCCTCCACTTT

J gene: TRBJ1-2
D gene: -
clone size: -
V gene: TRBV30
CDR3 protein: CAWSIIQSYTF
CDR3 DNA: TGTGCCTGGAGTATAATACAGTCCTACACCTTC

J gene: TRBJ1-1
D gene: -
clone size: -
V gene: TRBV2
CDR3 protein: CASSEQNYMNTEAFF
CDR3 DNA: TGTGCCAGCAGTGAACAGAACTACATGAACACTGAAGCTTTCTTT

J gene: TRBJ1-2
D gene: TRBD1
clone size: -
V gene: TRBV18
CDR3 protein: CASSGQDTGYTF
CDR3 DNA: TGTGCCAGCTCAGGACAGGACACGGGCTACACCTTC

J gene: TRBJ1-1
D gene: -
clone size: -
V gene: TRBV9
CDR3 protein: CASSVTGTGETEAFF
CDR3 DNA: TGTGCCAGCAGCGTAACCGGGACGGGAGAGACTGAAGCTTTCTTT

J gene: TRBJ2-3
D gene: TRBD2
clone size: -
V gene: TRBV27
CDR3 protein: CASGRLAGGTDTQYF
CDR3 DNA: TGTGCCAGCGGGAGACTAGCGGGAGGCACAGATACGCAGTATTTT

J gene: TRBJ2-3
D gene: -
clone size: once
V gene: TRBV10-3
CDR3 protein: CAISVTDTQYF
CDR3 DNA: TGTGCCATCTCGGTCACAGATACGCAGTATTTT

J gene: TRBJ2-3
D gene: TRBD2
clone size: -
V gene: TRBV7-9
CDR3 protein: CASSKSGVSSTDTQYF
CDR3 DNA: TGTGCCAGCAGCAAAAGCGGGGTTTCTAGCACAGATACGCAGTATTTT

J gene: TRBJ1-1
D gene: -
clone size: -
V gene: TRBV5-8
CDR3 protein: CASSLYPAGTEAFF
CDR3 DNA: TGTGCCAGCAGCTTGTATCCTGCAGGCACTGAAGCTTTCTTT

J gene: TRBJ1-6
D gene: TRBD1
clone size: once
V gene: TRBV7-2
CDR3 protein: CASTPVGTGYNSPLHF
CDR3 DNA: TGTGCCAGCACCCCCGTGGGGACAGGGTATAATTCACCCCTCCACTTT

J gene: TRBJ1-2
D gene: TRBD1
clone size: -
V gene: TRBV24-1
CDR3 protein: CATSDVDRGYGYTF
CDR3 DNA: TGTGCCACCAGTGATGTGGACAGGGGCTATGGCTACACCTTC

J gene: TRBJ1-5
D gene: -
clone size: -
V gene: TRBV6-2/TRBV6-3
CDR3 protein: CASSYSGTRNQPQHF
CDR3 DNA: TGTGCCAGCAGTTACTCCGGGACACGAAATCAGCCCCAGCATTTT

J gene: TRBJ2-2
D gene: TRBD2
clone size: once
V gene: TRBV30
CDR3 protein: CAWSLKGAGGAGELFF
CDR3 DNA: TGTGCCTGGAGTCTTAAAGGAGCGGGAGGGGCCGGGGAGCTGTTTTTT

J gene: TRBJ2-7
D gene: TRBD2
clone size: -
V gene: TRBV5-8
CDR3 protein: CASSLASGRTHREQYF
CDR3 DNA: TGTGCCAGCAGCTTGGCTAGCGGGAGGACTCACCGGGAGCAGTACTTC

J gene: TRBJ1-6
D gene: -
clone size: -
V gene: TRBV25-1
CDR3 protein: CASSEFWGLEGNSPLHF
CDR3 DNA: TGTGCCAGCAGTGAATTTTGGGGACTCGAGGGGAATTCACCCCTCCACTTT

J gene: TRBJ1-2
D gene: TRBD1
clone size: -
V gene: TRBV9
CDR3 protein: CASSARGRGGYTF
CDR3 DNA: TGTGCCAGCAGCGCTAGGGGGCGCGGGGGCTACACCTTC

J gene: TRBJ2-3
D gene: -
clone size: -
V gene: TRBV5-1
CDR3 protein: CASSLDSSTDTQYF
CDR3 DNA: TGCGCCAGCAGCTTGGATTCAAGCACAGATACGCAGTATTTT

J gene: TRBJ2-2
D gene: TRBD2
clone size: -
V gene: TRBV19
CDR3 protein: CASSPLAGGLDTGELFF
CDR3 DNA: TGTGCCAGTAGTCCTCTGGCGGGGGGGTTGGACACCGGGGAGCTGTTTTTT

J gene: TRBJ1-1
D gene: -
clone size: -
V gene: TRBV7-8
CDR3 protein: CASSLDRLPAEAFF
CDR3 DNA: TGTGCCAGCAGCTTAGACCGACTCCCCGCTGAAGCTTTCTTT

J gene: TRBJ2-1
D gene: TRBD2
clone size: -
V gene: TRBV7-2
CDR3 protein: CASSVSGGRSYNEQFF
CDR3 DNA: TGTGCCAGCAGCGTTAGCGGGGGCCGCTCCTACAATGAGCAGTTCTTC

J gene: TRBJ2-1
D gene: TRBD1
clone size: -
V gene: TRBV7-7
CDR3 protein: CASSPGTGFFSYNEQFF
CDR3 DNA: TGTGCTAGCAGCCCCGGGACAGGGTTTTTCTCCTACAATGAGCAGTTCTTC

J gene: TRBJ2-7
D gene: TRBD1
clone size: -
V gene: TRBV5-1
CDR3 protein: CASSLQGGFYEQYF
CDR3 DNA: TGCGCCAGCAGCTTACAGGGGGGATTTTACGAGCAGTACTTC

J gene: TRBJ2-7
D gene: -
clone size: -
V gene: TRBV27
CDR3 protein: CASSRPGQRQYF
CDR3 DNA: TGTGCCAGCAGTAGGCCAGGGCAAAGGCAGTACTTC

J gene: TRBJ2-7
D gene: TRBD1
clone size: -
V gene: TRBV5-1
CDR3 protein: CASSWSDRASYEQYF
CDR3 DNA: TGCGCCAGCAGCTGGTCCGACAGGGCCTCCTACGAGCAGTACTTC

J gene: TRBJ1-2
D gene: -
clone size: once
V gene: TRBV19
CDR3 protein: CASTTQGGGYTF
CDR3 DNA: TGTGCCAGTACGACCCAGGGAGGCGGCTACACCTTC

J gene: TRBJ2-7
D gene: -
clone size: -
V gene: TRBV28
CDR3 protein: CASSRQALSYEQYF
CDR3 DNA: TGTGCCAGCAGTCGACAGGCTCTCTCCTACGAGCAGTACTTC

J gene: TRBJ1-3
D gene: TRBD1
clone size: -
V gene: TRBV2
CDR3 protein: CASSEATGGVGNTIYF
CDR3 DNA: TGTGCCAGCAGTGAAGCGACAGGGGGAGTAGGAAACACCATATATTTT

J gene: TRBJ2-3
D gene: TRBD2
clone size: few
V gene: TRBV11-3
CDR3 protein: CASSYSGSLSLGTQYF
CDR3 DNA: TGTGCCAGCAGCTATAGCGGGTCTCTCTCTCTAGGTACGCAGTATTTT

J gene: TRBJ2-2
D gene: -
clone size: -
V gene: TRBV5-1
CDR3 protein: CASSSQGIPGELFF
CDR3 DNA: TGCGCCAGCAGTTCTCAGGGGATCCCCGGGGAGCTGTTTTTT

J gene: TRBJ1-6
D gene: -
clone size: -
V gene: TRBV27
CDR3 protein: CASKPGDSPLHF
CDR3 DNA: TGTGCCAGCAAACCCGGTGATTCACCCCTCCACTTT

J gene: TRBJ2-7
D gene: TRBD2
clone size: -
V gene: TRBV7-3
CDR3 protein: CASSTGGSWSEQYF
CDR3 DNA: TGTGCCAGCAGCACCGGGGGGAGCTGGTCCGAGCAGTACTTC

J gene: TRBJ2-3
D gene: -
clone size: -
V gene: TRBV9
CDR3 protein: CASSVQANTDTQYF
CDR3 DNA: TGTGCCAGCAGCGTACAGGCTAACACAGATACGCAGTATTTT

J gene: TRBJ2-2
D gene: -
clone size: few
V gene: TRBV6-5
CDR3 protein: CASRTPNTGELFF
CDR3 DNA: TGTGCCAGCAGGACACCGAACACCGGGGAGCTGTTTTTT

J gene: TRBJ1-2
D gene: -
clone size: -
V gene: TRBV24-1
CDR3 protein: CATSDGSLGGLDYGYTF
CDR3 DNA: TGTGCCACCAGTGATGGGTCACTCGGAGGGTTGGACTATGGCTACACCTTC

J gene: TRBJ1-1
D gene: -
clone size: -
V gene: TRBV2
CDR3 protein: CASSVGRGLTEAFF
CDR3 DNA: TGTGCCAGCAGTGTAGGCAGGGGATTGACTGAAGCTTTCTTT

J gene: TRBJ2-1
D gene: -
clone size: few
V gene: TRBV9
CDR3 protein: CASSPRGSVDNEQFF
CDR3 DNA: TGTGCCAGCAGCCCACGAGGGAGCGTTGACAATGAGCAGTTCTTC

J gene: TRBJ2-1
D gene: TRBD2
clone size: once
V gene: TRBV11-3
CDR3 protein: CASSLVLAGGNNEQFF
CDR3 DNA: TGTGCCAGCAGCTTAGTTCTTGCGGGAGGGAACAATGAGCAGTTCTTC

J gene: TRBJ2-2
D gene: TRBD2
clone size: -
V gene: TRBV30
CDR3 protein: CAWSVLAGTGELFF
CDR3 DNA: TGTGCCTGGAGTGTACTAGCGGGTACCGGGGAGCTGTTTTTT